This T cell receptor beta chain was recovered during a study of response to subunit inactivated influenza vaccine. Via MiXCR, TCRdb re-called the RT-PCR reads, giving one row per CDR3 protein. The sample lists about 580,000 distinct CDR3 sequences; roughly 15% were seen once. This clonotype was recorded a few times. This CDR3 region has 14 residues. Germline lookup yields CDR1 MDHEN and CDR2 SYDVKM. V shed 6 bases and J shed 5 bases, with 14 bases lying between them. This receptor was taken from a man over 45 who received an inactivated influenza vaccine. The sequences come from PBMCs from blood, collected 11 to 12 days after vaccination. The chain employs TRBV28 and TRBJ2-1; maybe TRBD2 (7 bases). This chain's CDR3 is CASSRYGGHNEQFF. DNA for the CDR3: TGTGCCAGCAGCCGATACGGGGGGCACAATGAGCAGTTCTTC.